Below, 12 T cell receptor beta chains from the same sample are listed, as sequenced in a study of immune heterogeneity within non-small cell lung tumors. Per sample, roughly 570 ng of bulk tumor genomic DNA was the template used. Doctors removed several biopsies from each primary tumor during surgery, keeping them far apart. Each patient presented with untreated, newly diagnosed non-small cell lung cancer and received curative surgery. Multiplex PCR employing 32 V and 13 J primers generated amplicons of the TCR beta CDR3. One entry per CDR3 protein results from TCRdb running MiXCR on the multiplex PCR reads. Of about 10,000 distinct CDR3 sequences in the sample, 27% were seen once. Sequenced input: lung tumor tissue. Receptors were obtained from a man in his fifties or sixties with non-small cell lung cancer.

This clonotype rates as medium-sized (0.01 to 0.1%). V gene TRBV19 combines with J gene TRBJ1-2, with a possible D match to TRBD1 (6 bases). CDR3 length: 14 residues. V was pared by 0 bases and J by 3 bases, with 8 bases between. The V gene's germline CDR1 is LNHDA and CDR2 SQIVND (reference sequence). CDR3 in amino acids: CASSIDYRDYGYTF. The CDR3 coding sequence is TGTGCCAGTAGTATAGACTACAGGGACTATGGCTACACCTTC.

This clonotype was picked up many times. This chain uses TRBV15 with TRBJ2-6; no reliable D call. V was pared by 5 bases and J by 1 base, with 9 bases between. In germline, CDR1 is LNHNV, CDR2 YYDKDF (reference sequence). This CDR3 region has 15 residues. CDR3 residues: CATSLLGSGANVLTF. The CDR3 DNA is TGTGCCACCAGCCTTTTGGGGTCTGGGGCCAACGTCCTGACTTTC.

This clonotype was counted between two and nine times. The J gene is TRBJ2-1, the V gene TRBV7-7, with 9 nucleotides matching TRBD2. This CDR3 is 16 amino acids long. The ends lost 1 base at V and 4 bases at J; junction bases unmatched: 5. In germline, CDR1 is SSHAT, CDR2 FNYEAQ (reference sequence). CDR3 amino acids: CASSLDASGTYNEQFF. CDR3 bases: TGTGCCAGCAGCTTAGATGCTAGCGGGACTTACAATGAGCAGTTCTTC.

This clonotype has only a few counts. The rearrangement uses TRBV7-9 and TRBJ2-1, with D tentatively TRBD2 (6 bases). Trimming pared 4 bases from V and 1 base from J, leaving 11 bases between. The CDR3 is 15 residues long. Germline CDR1 SEHNR, CDR2 FQNEAQ (reference sequence). The CDR3 bases are TGTGCCAGCAGCTCTCGGAGCGGGTCCTACAATGAGCAGTTCTTC. Its translation is CASSSRSGSYNEQFF.

The chain joins TRBV18 to TRBJ1-1; 8 nucleotides agree with TRBD1. Germline assignment: CDR1 KGHSH and CDR2 LQKENI. The CDR3 contains 13 residues. Trimming took 6 bases from V and 4 from J; bases not matched to a gene: 4. The CDR3 here is CASSQGAGTEAFF. For the CDR3, the DNA is TGTGCCAGCTCCCAGGGGGCGGGCACTGAAGCTTTCTTT.

Concerning this clonotype itself: The junction does not match germline at one end; this may be a read error. J is TRBJ2-5 and V is TRBV4-1, with TRBD2 matching 8 bases. The CDR3 loop spans 15 amino acids. CDR1 is MGHRA and CDR2 is YSYEKL in the germline V gene. The CDR3 DNA is TGCGCCCGCAGCCAGGGGCGGGGGGCGGGGGAGACCCAGTACTTC. Translated, it gives CARSQGRGAGETQYF.

To note about this clonotype: Given a much more abundant clone one base away, this may be a read error. CDR3 nucleotides: TGTGCCAGCAGCAAGGGGGCCCACAATGAGCAGTTCTTC. Its translation: CASSKGAHNEQFF. J is TRBJ2-1 and V is TRBV3-1; 7 bases are shared with TRBD1. This CDR3 is 13 amino acids long. The trim removed 5 bases at V and 5 bases at J, leaving 3 bases unmatched. Germline V gene sequence: CDR1 LGHDT, CDR2 YNNKEL (reference sequence).

The V gene is TRBV6-5, the J gene TRBJ2-1, with 8 bases identical to TRBD2. The CDR3 is made up of 18 amino acids. Germline assignment: CDR1 MNHEY and CDR2 SVGAGI. With 2 bases clipped from V and 1 base from J, the junction kept 10 bases outside the gene matches. DNA for the CDR3: TGTGCCAGCAGTTACACGATTTCACTAGCGGAGTCCTACAATGAGCAGTTCTTC. This translates into CASSYTISLAESYNEQFF.

The rearrangement joins TRBV3-1 to TRBJ2-5; 10 bases map to TRBD2. Germline assignment: CDR1 LGHDT and CDR2 YNNKEL (reference sequence). The junction had 21 bases not matched to a gene; V was cut back by 4 bases and J by 4 bases. The CDR3 spans 20 residues. In DNA, the CDR3 is TGTGCCAGCAGCCCTACCCTCACTAGCGGGGATCGGAGTATGGGAGAGACCCAGTACTTC. It encodes CASSPTLTSGDRSMGETQYF.

Many counts were recorded for this clonotype. Relative to the germline gene, one junction end is altered; a read error may explain this. The chain has TRBV7-7 and TRBJ2-2; 8 bases align to TRBD1. The CDR3 contains 15 residues. Germline V gene sequence: CDR1 SSHAT, CDR2 FNYEAQ (reference sequence). The CDR3 DNA reads TGTGCTAGCAGTCCGGACAGGGCGAACACCGGGGAGCTGTTTTTT. Translation gives CASSPDRANTGELFF.

By share, this clonotype counts as medium-sized. The chain uses TRBV10-3 and TRBJ1-2; no firm D call. CDR1 is ENHRY and CDR2 is SYGVKD in the germline V gene. The V end was cut by 2 bases, the J end by 3 bases, with 4 bases between. The length of the CDR3 is 12 residues. CDR3 in DNA: TGTGCCATCAGTGAGATGGACTATGGCTACACCTTC. Encoded protein: CAISEMDYGYTF.

This clonotype was seen a few times. A much larger clone lies a single base off, so this may be a read error. The gene calls are TRBV10-2 and TRBJ1-4; D gene uncertain. V shed 4 bases and J shed 7 bases, with 19 bases lying between them. This CDR3 is built from 16 residues. The germline gives CDR1 WSHSY, CDR2 SAAADI. The CDR3 protein is CASSVSGSRKGEKLFF. In DNA, the CDR3 is TGCGCCAGCAGTGTCTCCGGGTCCCGGAAGGGTGAAAAACTGTTTTTT.